Sequencing of this T cell receptor (beta chain) was carried out in a study of post-analysis software for immune sequencing data. Across the whole study: Relapsing-remitting, secondary progressive and progressive-relapsing multiple sclerosis were all included among the disease courses.

Unique molecular identifiers were carried by the TCR beta cDNA libraries. MiXCR, applied by TCRdb to the PCR reads, yields one record per CDR3 protein. Seen here are roughly 570,000 distinct CDR3 sequences, less than 40% observed once, and the top ten hold 6%. The study's findings and limits: By F measure, strong co-clustering occurred among samples prepared in the same batch. Compared with controls, patients had more of about 5 TRBV segments, including TRBV5-6, TRBV5-1 and TRBV20-1.

This clonotype was picked up a small number of times. Its antigen remains unknown. The ends were cut back, 4 bases at V and 6 bases at J, with 16 bases in the middle. The CDR3 loop spans 16 amino acids. CDR1 PRHDT and CDR2 FYEKMQ come from the germline V gene (reference sequence). The sequenced sample consisted of blood. The genes are TRBV13 and TRBJ1-6, with D tentatively TRBD1 (5 bases). This sequence was found in a girl aged 2-17 years with multiple sclerosis. The CDR3, as DNA: TGTGCCAGCAGCTCTAGTGGGTTGGGGGGTAATTCACCCCTCCACTTT. This encodes CASSSSGLGGNSPLHF.